The T cell receptor (beta chain) under discussion was sequenced for a study of metastatic and nonmetastatic thyroid tumors. Study background: Where malignant and benign thyroid patients were concerned, repertoires were compared across blood and tumor or nodule tissue.

Study conclusions and caveats: Within blood and tumor, benign nodules reportedly had significantly lower TCR beta diversity than malignant thyroid tumors did.

As concerns this clone: What it binds is unknown.

TCRdb redid the clone calls on the PCR reads using MiXCR. The repertoire holds some 23,000 clones, around a fifth seen once, with 9% to 15% in the top ten. All patients reached thyroid surgery having received no treatment beforehand. The CDR3 is 16 residues long. Per germline, CDR1 SGHRS and CDR2 YFSETQ. The ends lost 3 bases at V and 5 bases at J; junction bases unmatched: 8. The receptor was isolated from a female donor with papillary thyroid cancer or a benign thyroid nodule (not recorded which). Some clones in this sample may be carry-over from other donors' samples. The sequenced sample was tumor tissue. The rearrangement uses TRBV5-1 and TRBJ2-5, with 12 bases lining up with TRBD2. The CDR3 region is CASSSLLAGGGETQYF. The CDR3 DNA reads TGCGCCAGCAGCTCCCTACTAGCGGGAGGAGGGGAGACCCAGTACTTC. The entire variable domain, with the rest obtained from reference TRBV5-1 and TRBJ2-5, is as follows: KAGVTQTPRYLIKTRGQQVTLSCSPISGHRSVSWYQQTPGQGLQFLFEYFSETQRNKGNFPGRFSGRQFSNSRSEMNVSTLELGDSALYLCASSSLLAGGGETQYFGPGTRLLVL.